This T cell receptor (beta chain) was captured in a study of regulatory T cells in long-lasting Graves disease. The time point denotes: newly diagnosed GD, antithyroid drugs for less than 3 months. Generation of the TCR library employed RNA extracted from PBMCs. The CDR3 covers 15 residues. The V gene's germline CDR1 is SGHKS and CDR2 YYEKEE (reference sequence). Unmatched junction bases numbered 7, after V lost 4 bases and J lost 9 bases. For TCR beta, libraries came from iRepertoire HTBI primers and Arm-PCR of CDR3 regions. MiXCR, run by TCRdb on the multiplex PCR reads, gives a single entry per CDR3 protein. The sample includes roughly 350,000 distinct CDR3 sequences, 15% to 20% of them seen just once. This clonotype appeared many times. These same records also appear under a second study, on T cells in Graves' hyperthyroidism and ophthalmopathy. As that report states: The hyperthyroidism patients had all been newly diagnosed, and their disease duration was under 2 months. Their ages ranged from 18 to 65 years. Used for diagnoses were clinical symptoms, serum thyroxine and TRAb, thyroid ultrasound and orbital computed tomography. First-round RT-PCR of the TCR CDR3 relied on the HTBI primer set.

This chain uses TRBV5-5 with TRBJ1-6; the match to TRBD1 covers 10 bases. The material sequenced was peripheral blood mononuclear cells (PBMCs), taken at new diagnosis, from a patient treated with antithyroid drugs. This clonotype was sampled from a woman aged 18-35 years with Graves disease. CDR3 bases: TGTGCCAGCAGCCCCGACAGGGGGCAGGGTTCACCCCTCCACTTT. Translating it yields CASSPDRGQGSPLHF.